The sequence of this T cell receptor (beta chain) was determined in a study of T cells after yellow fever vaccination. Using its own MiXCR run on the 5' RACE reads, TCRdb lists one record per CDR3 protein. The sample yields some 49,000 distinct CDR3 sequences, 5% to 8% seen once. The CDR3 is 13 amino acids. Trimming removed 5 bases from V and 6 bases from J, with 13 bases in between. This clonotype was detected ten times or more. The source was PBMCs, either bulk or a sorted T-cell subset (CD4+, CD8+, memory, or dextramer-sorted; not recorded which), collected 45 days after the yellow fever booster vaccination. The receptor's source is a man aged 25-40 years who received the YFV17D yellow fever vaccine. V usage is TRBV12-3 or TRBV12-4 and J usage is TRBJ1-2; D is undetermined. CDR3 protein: CASSPQPVDGYTF. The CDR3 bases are TGTGCCAGCAGTCCTCAACCGGTGGATGGCTACACCTTC.